The 26 T cell receptor beta chains presented below share a single source sample, sequenced in a study of T cell responses to AZD1222 COVID-19 vaccine. Using immunoSEQ multiplex PCR, the repertoire was profiled, and TCRdb retains in-frame clones only, with some absent. Of around 50,000 clones detected, 84% appear once; the ten largest clones hold approximately 10%. The sample here was peripheral blood, taken on day 0 of AZD1222 vaccination. Receptor source: an adult in good health.

This chain connects TRBV19 to TRBJ2-1, with unresolved D. Trimming removed 5 bases from V and 6 bases from J, with 8 bases in between. The V gene's germline CDR1 is LNHDA and CDR2 SQIVND (reference sequence). The CDR3 is 12 residues long. CDR3 protein: CASSPWSNEQFF. In DNA form, the CDR3 reads TGTGCCAGTAGTCCCTGGTCCAATGAGCAGTTCTTC.

The chain employs TRBV19 and TRBJ2-7, with TRBD2 matching 8 bases. This CDR3 has 13 amino acids. V shed 5 bases and J 3 bases; nucleotides not matched to a gene: 3. Germline V lookup: CDR1 LNHDA, CDR2 SQIVND (reference sequence). The DNA of the CDR3 is TGTGCCAGTAGTGTGGCGGGGGGCTACGAGCAGTACTTC. It is translated as CASSVAGGYEQYF.

The chain employs TRBV7-2 and TRBJ2-2; TRBD1 aligns across 8 bases. The CDR3 totals 16 residues. V dropped 7 bases and J dropped 5; count of bases not matched to a gene: 12. The germline CDR1 and CDR2 sequences are SGHTA and FQGNSA. Here the CDR3 reads CASNPRQGSRTGELFF. CDR3 sequence (DNA): TGTGCCAGCAACCCTAGACAGGGGTCACGGACCGGGGAGCTGTTTTTT.

The chain is built from TRBV19 and TRBJ1-2, with no clear D. Looked up from germline, CDR1 is LNHDA and CDR2 is SQIVND (reference sequence). The CDR3 consists of 15 residues. Trimming took off 6 bases at V and 4 bases at J, with 18 bases between the two ends. The CDR3: CASRYRELSGYGYTF. The CDR3 DNA sequence: TGTGCCAGTAGATATAGGGAGCTAAGCGGCTATGGCTACACCTTC. Full variable domain (remainder filled in from reference TRBV19 and TRBJ1-2): DGGITQSPKYLFRKEGQNVTLSCEQNLNHDAMYWYRQDPGQGLRLIYYSQIVNDFQKGDIAEGYSVSREKKESFPLTVTSAQKNPTAFYLCASRYRELSGYGYTFGSGTRLTVV.

This clone was picked up one time. The V and J genes are TRBV4-1 and TRBJ2-2; 7 bases fit TRBD1. The V gene's germline CDR1 is MGHRA and CDR2 YSYEKL. This CDR3 has 16 amino acids. Trimming at V came to 4 bases and at J to 4 bases, leaving 9 bases not matched to a gene. The CDR3 DNA reads TGCGCCAGCAGCCGCGAAGGTACAGGGGTCACCGGGGAGCTGTTTTTT. This translates into CASSREGTGVTGELFF.

V gene TRBV3-1 (or the pseudogene TRBV3-2) combines with J gene TRBJ1-3, with D maybe TRBD1 (5 bases). The V gene lost 7 bases and the J gene lost 4 bases, with 26 bases spanning the gap. The CDR3 covers 18 residues. The germline CDR1 and CDR2 sequences are LGHDT and YNNKEL (reference sequence). CDR3 amino acids: CASTSRAGSELWGNTIYF. CDR3 coding DNA: TGTGCCAGCACCTCACGGGCAGGGAGTGAGCTCTGGGGAAACACCATATATTTT.

This clone was detected once. The chain couples TRBV7-8 to TRBJ1-3; TRBD1 might be the D (6 bases). This CDR3 has 20 residues. V was pared by 2 bases and J by 0 bases, with 23 bases between. Per the germline V gene, CDR1 is SGHVS and CDR2 is FQNEAQ. CDR3 region: CASSLYQVTGHLFSGNTIYF. The DNA for the CDR3 is TGTGCCAGCAGCTTATATCAGGTCACGGGACACCTATTCTCTGGAAACACCATATATTTT.

The chain couples TRBV27 to TRBJ2-7; D ambiguous. Germline lookup yields CDR1 MNHEY and CDR2 SMNVEV (reference sequence). Trimming left V 4 bases short and J 2 bases short, with 12 bases between. The CDR3 covers 14 residues. The CDR3 nucleotides read TGTGCCAGCAGTTCCCGGGCCCAGCCCTACGAGCAGTACTTC. Protein sequence: CASSSRAQPYEQYF.

This clone appeared a single time. The gene calls are TRBV6-5 and TRBJ1-5; D gene unclear. Trimming removed 0 bases at V and 0 bases at J, with 6 bases between. The CDR3 length is 15 residues. From germline, CDR1 is MNHEY and CDR2 SVGAGI. CDR3 nucleotides: TGTGCCAGCAGTTACTCGGTCAGTAGCAATCAGCCCCAGCATTTT. Protein: CASSYSVSSNQPQHF.

This clone appeared once. V is TRBV7-9 and J is TRBJ2-6; tentative D call: TRBD2 (5 bases). The V end was cut by 3 bases, the J end by 4 bases, with 7 bases between. The CDR3 spans 14 residues. Germline lookup yields CDR1 SEHNR and CDR2 FQNEAQ (reference sequence). CDR3 amino acids: CASSFGVGANVLTF. The CDR3 DNA follows: TGTGCCAGCAGCTTCGGGGTCGGGGCCAACGTCCTGACTTTC.

In this sample, this clone turned up once. The chain combines TRBV30 with TRBJ1-2, with 8 bases matching TRBD1. Germline assignment: CDR1 GTSNPN and CDR2 SVGIG (reference sequence). Trimming at V came to 8 bases and at J to 8 bases, leaving 19 bases not matched to a gene. The CDR3 is made up of 15 amino acids. In nucleotides, the CDR3 is TGTGCCACCCACGGCAGGGGGCTATCTGGGAGAGGCTACACCTTC. It specifies CATHGRGLSGRGYTF. Together with reference TRBV30 and TRBJ1-2, the CDR3 gives the full variable domain: SQTIHQWPATLVQPVGSPLSLECTVEGTSNPNLYWYRQAAGRGLQLLFYSVGIGQISSEVPQNLSASRPQDRQFILSSKKLLLSDSGFYLCATHGRGLSGRGYTFGSGTRLTVV.

V gene TRBV7-2 combines with J gene TRBJ2-5, with 13 bases matching TRBD2. The V gene's germline CDR1 is SGHTA and CDR2 FQGNSA. This CDR3 region has 16 residues. V trimming: 5 bases; J trimming: 5 bases; junction bases outside the gene matches: 8. The CDR3 spells CASSRGLAGIGETQYF. The CDR3 DNA follows: TGTGCCAGCAGCCGGGGACTAGCGGGAATCGGGGAGACCCAGTACTTC.

J is TRBJ1-5 and V is TRBV19, with D unresolved. The CDR3 is 16 residues long. Trimming cost V 7 bases and J 0 bases, with 16 bases left between them. The germline CDR1 and CDR2 sequences are LNHDA and SQIVND (reference sequence). CDR3 in amino acids: CASTYGTFYSNQPQHF. In DNA, the CDR3 is TGTGCCAGTACCTATGGTACCTTTTATAGCAATCAGCCCCAGCATTTT.

This clone appeared once. Compared with germline, one end of the junction differs, possibly owing to a read error. This chain connects TRBV6-6 to TRBJ2-7; D might be TRBD1 or TRBD2, each matching 5 bases. The CDR3 contains 13 residues. CDR1 and CDR2 (germline): MNHNY, SVGAGI (reference sequence). In DNA form, the CDR3 reads TGTACCAGCACCCGAGGGTGGGGGAGCGAGCAGTACTTC. Protein product: CTSTRGWGSEQYF.

This clone is classed as medium-sized (0.01 to 0.1%). In nucleotides, the CDR3 is TGTGCCAGCAGCCTTTGGACAGGGAGCTACGAGCAGTACTTC. Translating it yields CASSLWTGSYEQYF. This chain links TRBV5-4 with TRBJ2-7; 8 nucleotides agree with TRBD1. Germline CDR1 is SGHNT and CDR2 is YYREEE (reference sequence). The trim removed 4 bases at V and 3 bases at J, leaving 6 bases unmatched. CDR3 length: 14 amino acids.

This rearrangement joins TRBV9 to TRBJ2-1; TRBD2 matches at 7 bases. CDR3 length equals 22 residues. Trimming removed 7 bases from V and 4 bases from J; junction bases left unmatched: 32. Germline V lookup: CDR1 SGDLS, CDR2 YYNGEE. The CDR3 nucleotides are TGTGCCAGCCGCGACCTAAGGACTAGTTTGTTTCGGGAACATCGGGAATACAATGAGCAGTTCTTC. Translating gives CASRDLRTSLFREHREYNEQFF.

This chain connects TRBV10-1 to TRBJ2-7, with TRBD2 identical over 8 bases. Looked up from germline, CDR1 is WNHNN and CDR2 is SYGVQD (reference sequence). This CDR3 comprises 15 residues. V was clipped by 3 bases and J by 1 base; unmatched bases: 5. The CDR3 reads CASSEGAGASYEQYF. The DNA for the CDR3 is TGCGCCAGCAGTGAAGGAGCGGGAGCTTCCTACGAGCAGTACTTC.

The V and J genes are TRBV2 and TRBJ2-5, with a possible D match to TRBD1 (6 bases). This CDR3 contains 15 residues. Germline values: CDR1 SNHLY, CDR2 FYNNEI. Trimming removed 7 bases at V and 2 bases at J, with 17 bases between. The CDR3 sequence: CASTDSRGGQETQYF. CDR3 in DNA: TGTGCCAGCACCGACAGTAGAGGGGGACAAGAGACCCAGTACTTC.

V is TRBV7-2 and J is TRBJ2-2, with TRBD2 matching 12 bases. The germline CDR1 and CDR2 sequences are SGHTA and FQGNSA. Trimming at V came to 5 bases and at J to 2 bases, leaving 6 bases not matched to a gene. This CDR3 has 17 residues. The CDR3 sequence: CASSSASGGVNTGELFF. DNA of the CDR3: TGTGCCAGCAGCAGCGCTAGCGGGGGGGTCAACACCGGGGAGCTGTTTTTT.

The J gene is TRBJ2-1, the V gene TRBV5-1; the match to TRBD2 covers 8 bases. Germline V gene sequence: CDR1 SGHRS, CDR2 YFSETQ. The V gene end was trimmed by 0 bases and the J gene end by 3 bases; junction bases not matched to a gene: 2. This CDR3 comprises 15 residues. The CDR3 spells CASSLDGTSYNEQFF. DNA of the CDR3: TGCGCCAGCAGCTTGGACGGGACTAGCTACAATGAGCAGTTCTTC.

In this sample, this clone turned up a few times. CDR3 region: CASSQEGGQGFGGELFF. The DNA of the CDR3 is TGCGCCAGCAGCCAAGAAGGAGGACAGGGGTTCGGCGGGGAGCTGTTTTTT. The rearrangement links TRBV4-1 to TRBJ2-2; TRBD1 agrees at 9 bases. J lost 7 bases, V lost 0 bases, and 9 bases had no gene match. There are 17 residues in the CDR3. Germline V gene data show CDR1 as MGHRA and CDR2 as YSYEKL.

The V call is TRBV15, the J call TRBJ2-1; TRBD2 agrees at 8 bases. This CDR3 spans 14 amino acids. J was trimmed by 10 bases and V by 8 bases; bases with no gene match: 13. Germline V gene data show CDR1 as LNHNV and CDR2 as YYDKDF (reference sequence). The CDR3 loop reads CATLDSGVVGEQFF. The CDR3 nucleotides are TGTGCCACCCTAGATAGCGGGGTCGTGGGGGAGCAGTTCTTC. The full variable domain, completed using reference TRBV15 and TRBJ2-1, is DAMVIQNPRYQVTQFGKPVTLSCSQTLNHNVMYWYQQKSSQAPKLLFHYYDKDFNNEADTPDNFQSRRPNTSFCFLDIRSPGLGDTAMYLCATLDSGVVGEQFFGPGTRLTVL.

This clone was seen a few times. The J gene is TRBJ1-1, the V gene TRBV19; D is unclear. V was trimmed by 2 bases and J by 3 bases, leaving 7 bases between them. Looked up from germline, CDR1 is LNHDA and CDR2 is SQIVND (reference sequence). The CDR3 totals 13 residues. CDR3 residues: CASSISTYTEAFF. As DNA, the CDR3 is TGTGCCAGTAGTATATCGACTTACACTGAAGCTTTCTTT.

The genes are TRBV2 and TRBJ2-2, with no clear D. Germline CDR1 SNHLY, CDR2 FYNNEI. This CDR3 spans 13 amino acids. The V end lost 6 bases, the J end lost 4 bases, and 9 bases lay between the germline ends. Here the CDR3 DNA reads TGTGCCAGCAGGCCTAGAACCACCGGGGAGCTGTTTTTT. Encoded protein: CASRPRTTGELFF.

The CDR3 sequence is CASSIGGANYGYTF. CDR3 DNA sequence: TGTGCCAGTAGTATAGGGGGAGCTAACTATGGCTACACCTTC. This chain joins TRBV19 and TRBJ1-2; D ambiguous. V lost 1 base, J lost 0 bases, and 6 bases lay in between. Germline V gives CDR1 LNHDA, CDR2 SQIVND (reference sequence). The CDR3 spans 14 residues.

Only a few counts were recorded for this clone. The chain is built from TRBV4-2 and TRBJ1-3; D is unresolved. Germline V gives CDR1 LGHNA, CDR2 YNFKEQ. The V and J ends lost 0 bases and 1 base respectively, with 7 bases between them. The length of the CDR3 is 15 residues. The CDR3 DNA reads as TGTGCCAGCAGCCAAGATCGGCAATCTGGAAACACCATATATTTT. It codes for CASSQDRQSGNTIYF.